This TCR beta chain was recorded in a study of shared clonotypes between healthy human individuals. V lost 7 bases and J lost 8, with 15 bases in between. Germline lookup yields CDR1 SGHRS and CDR2 YFSETQ. This CDR3 contains 13 residues. The study's findings and limits: Though the depth was large, rarefaction showed that sorted-subset sequencing was incomplete.

Assay used: immunoSEQ multiplex PCR; TCRdb lists only in-frame clones, some missing. The repertoire holds more than 2,000,000 clones, with approximately 95% as singletons. Of note for this clone: The antigen is unknown.

The sequence derives from a man between 18 and 35 years old in good health. Some clones in this sample may be carry-over from other donors' samples. The sample was naive CD4+ T cells from PBMCs. Subset defined: CD45RA+ positively selected. The gene calls are TRBV5-1 and TRBJ1-4; D is perhaps TRBD1 (5 bases). The CDR3 reads CASRLGVNEKLFF. For the CDR3, the DNA is TGCGCCAGCCGGTTAGGGGTTAACGAAAAACTGTTTTTT.